This record concerns one T cell receptor beta chain sequence. The target antigen is unknown. The PCR employed 60 Vbeta primers together with 13 Jbeta primers. Using immunoSEQ multiplex PCR, the repertoire was profiled, and TCRdb retains in-frame clones only, with some absent. The table lists 150,000 or so clones, roughly 80% of them singletons. This record comes from a study of cytomegalovirus exposure and HLA in healthy donors. Study observations and caveats: An analysis done earlier found most TCR beta V segments productive about 90% or about 30% of the time. There were about 160 TCR beta chains listed as cytomegalovirus-associated. In a later analysis, several top co-occurrence clusters appeared linked to parvovirus B19, influenza, CMV and Epstein-Barr virus. Apparent HLA restriction characterized most CMV-associated TCR beta chains in a later analysis.

The germline gives CDR1 MNHEY, CDR2 SVGAGI. V shed 5 bases and J 5 bases; nucleotides not matched to a gene: 3. The CDR3 contains 14 residues. The rearrangement links TRBV6-5 to TRBJ2-2; TRBD1 aligns across 9 bases. This TCR was recovered from a female donor in good health and CMV-seronegative. Sequenced material: PBMCs. CDR3 amino acids: CASSRQGGTGELFF. Written as DNA, the CDR3 is TGTGCCAGCAGTAGACAGGGGGGTACCGGGGAGCTGTTTTTT.